This T cell receptor (beta chain) stems from a study of shared clonotypes between healthy human individuals. For this clone: Antigen specificity is unknown.

The V end was cut by 3 bases, the J end by 6 bases, with 14 bases between. Germline V gene data show CDR1 as MGHRA and CDR2 as YSYEKL. There are 14 residues in the CDR3. Naive CD45RA+ and memory CD45RA-negative subsets were split from CD4+ cells. General study findings and limits: Generally, estimated richness proved larger in naive subsets than it did in memory subsets. Generation of non-shared clonotypes was less probable than generation of clonotypes shared by all four donors.

Libraries were prepared by immunoSEQ multiplex PCR; TCRdb keeps only in-frame clonotypes and omits some of them. This repertoire shows around 1,000,000 clones, 77% found once; its top ten account for almost 0.9%. The chain employs TRBV4-1 and TRBJ1-2; TRBD1 might be the D (5 bases). The sequence derives from a young man in good health. Some clones in this sample may be carry-over from other donors' samples. Sequencing was done on a sample of memory CD4+ T cells from PBMCs. Noted subset: CD45RA-negative fraction. The CDR3 DNA follows: TGCGCCAGCAGCCATGAACGGGACTATAATGGCTACACCTTC. This codes for CASSHERDYNGYTF.